This TCR beta chain was sequenced during a study of CD8+CD57+ T cells in acquired aplastic anemia. The study, taken as a whole, reports: Researchers report that fewer than 30 CD8+ CDR3 sequences appeared in both patients and controls.

Comment on this clonotype: The antigen is undetermined.

The CDR3 length is 15 residues. The germline V and J ends were trimmed by 3 bases and 3 bases, with 12 bases remaining between them. The germline V gene has CDR1 SNHLY and CDR2 FYNNEI. The TCR beta profiling, which covered VDJ combination and CDR3 sequence, was carried out using genomic DNA as the template. TCRdb passed the reads through MiXCR, listing each CDR3 protein once. The profile shows hundreds of thousands of distinct CDR3 sequences, approximately 45% of them singletons. Patients picked for sequencing had shown CD8+CD57+ cell expansion detected by flow cytometry. The specimen was sorted CD4+, CD8+, or CD8+CD57+ T cells (not recorded which) from PBMCs. The clonotype comes from a human donor with aplastic anemia. This chain uses TRBV2 with TRBJ2-1; D remains ambiguous. CDR3 amino acids: CASSELMGFYNEQFF. CDR3 bases: TGTGCCAGCAGTGAGTTGATGGGTTTCTACAATGAGCAGTTCTTC.